The clone carrying this T cell receptor (beta chain) was recorded at least ten times. Its antigen is still unknown. TCRbeta library preparation incorporated unique molecular identifiers. Using its own MiXCR run on the PCR reads, TCRdb lists one record per CDR3 protein. The sample lists around 600,000 distinct CDR3 sequences, 20% to 25% occurring once. The data were taken from a study of T-cell reconstitution after alpha-beta-depleted transplantation in children. General study findings and limits: Where some patients showed high TCRbeta diversity at day 60, it came from recipient T cells and thymic progenitors that had survived.

The sequencing here drew on PBMCs, mostly from graft donor cells, taken 360 days after TCRalphabeta/CD19-depleted stem cell transplant. The clonotype comes from a boy under three years old who had a stem cell transplant for acute myeloid leukemia, so the T cells may come from the graft donor.

The CDR3 reads CSAWSGVRAGELFF. CDR3 in DNA: TGCAGTGCTTGGAGCGGGGTTCGTGCCGGGGAGCTGTTTTTT. V is TRBV20-1 and J is TRBJ2-2; 7 bases map to TRBD2. Germline V gives CDR1 DFQATT, CDR2 SNEGSKA (reference sequence). The CDR3 is 14 amino acids. Trimming cost V 5 bases and J 6 bases; bases outside gene matches: 9.